The entry below gives a single T cell receptor beta chain sequence along with its context. Its target is not known. The germline CDR1 and CDR2 sequences are SGHTS and YDEGEE. V lost 8 bases and J lost 6, with 15 bases in between. The CDR3 totals 13 residues. This sample is drawn from a study of shared clonotypes between healthy human individuals. Study-level points and caveats: Rarefaction exposed incomplete sorted-subset sequencing despite large depth. Shared clonotypes: 4.5% to 5% naive CD4, around 3.7% naive CD8, 2.3% memory CD4, about 0.4% memory CD8.

Deep-level running was used for the assay. Generated by immunoSEQ multiplex PCR, the TCRdb table keeps only in-frame clones and is missing some. Of some 700,000 clones in the sample, around 90% were seen once. The study drew its donors from healthy HIV-negative adults without recent acute infections or vaccinations. V is TRBV5-8 and J is TRBJ2-1; tentatively, D is TRBD1 (6 bases). The sample was memory CD8+ T cells from PBMCs. The subset denotes: CD45RO+ cells pooled with CCR7-negative TemRA cells. This clonotype originated in a man aged 18 to 30 in good health. Some clones in this sample may be carry-over from other donors' samples. In DNA, the CDR3 is TGTGCCAGACAAACAGGGAAACCCAATGAGCAGTTCTTC. Its protein is CARQTGKPNEQFF.